A selection of T cell receptor beta chains follows, all from one sample in a study of T and B cells in COVID-19 patients. TCRdb called the multiplex PCR reads again in MiXCR, with one record for every CDR3 protein. The sample consists of some 13,000 distinct CDR3 sequences, around 25% of them appearing once. The material sequenced was blood. The origin of the receptors is a human donor who had recovered from COVID-19. Each CDR3 is given with its conserved first and last residue. D genes are given only for firm matches. Clone size is given for some rows only: seen once, a few or many times, or a class if the clone is expanded.

abundance: medium-sized; d_gene: -; v_gene: TRBV6-5; j_gene: TRBJ2-2; CDR3nt: TGTGCCAGCTCACGGCTAGCTGATACCGGGGAGCTGTTTTTT; CDR3aa: CASSRLADTGELFF
abundance: -; d_gene: -; v_gene: TRBV7-9; j_gene: TRBJ1-4; CDR3nt: TGTGCCAGCCCGGGGGGTGGTGAAAAACTGTTTTTT; CDR3aa: CASPGGGEKLFF
abundance: many; d_gene: TRBD1; v_gene: TRBV18; j_gene: TRBJ2-1; CDR3nt: TGTGCCAGCTCACCAAGGACAGGGGAGGAGGTTGAGCAGTTCTTC; CDR3aa: CASSPRTGEEVEQFF
abundance: once; d_gene: -; v_gene: TRBV5-1; j_gene: TRBJ1-3; CDR3nt: TGCGCCAGCAGACAAGCGGGGTCTGGAAACACCATATATTTT; CDR3aa: CASRQAGSGNTIYF
abundance: medium-sized; d_gene: -; v_gene: TRBV6-1; j_gene: TRBJ2-3; CDR3nt: TGTGCCAGCAGCCTCCAGGGATTCACAGATACGCAGTATTTT; CDR3aa: CASSLQGFTDTQYF
abundance: few; d_gene: -; v_gene: TRBV5-1; j_gene: TRBJ2-1; CDR3nt: TGCGCCAGCAGCTTGTCGGGTGAGCAGTTCTTC; CDR3aa: CASSLSGEQFF
abundance: many; d_gene: -; v_gene: TRBV6-1; j_gene: TRBJ2-7; CDR3nt: TGTGCCAGCAGCCGGGTCGAGCAGTACTTC; CDR3aa: CASSRVEQYF
abundance: many; d_gene: -; v_gene: TRBV27; j_gene: TRBJ1-2; CDR3nt: TGTGCCAGCAGTTTATATTCCGGGAACTATGGCTACACCTTC; CDR3aa: CASSLYSGNYGYTF
abundance: -; d_gene: -; v_gene: TRBV12-3/TRBV12-4; j_gene: TRBJ2-1; CDR3nt: TGTGCCAGCAGCGGGGTATACAATGAGCAGTTCTTC; CDR3aa: CASSGVYNEQFF
abundance: few; d_gene: -; v_gene: TRBV20-1; j_gene: TRBJ2-1; CDR3nt: TGCAGTGCTAGAGTAGACCCCAGCGCGAATGAGCAGTTCTTC; CDR3aa: CSARVDPSANEQFF
abundance: few; d_gene: -; v_gene: TRBV12-3/TRBV12-4; j_gene: TRBJ1-2; CDR3nt: TGTGCCAGCACCCTGAGGGACATCCGTCTTTATGGCTACACCTTC; CDR3aa: CASTLRDIRLYGYTF
abundance: -; d_gene: TRBD2; v_gene: TRBV12-3/TRBV12-4; j_gene: TRBJ2-3; CDR3nt: TGTGCCAGCAGGAGGGGAGGGGGACTAGCGAACACAGATACGCAGTATTTT; CDR3aa: CASRRGGGLANTDTQYF
abundance: few; d_gene: -; v_gene: TRBV14; j_gene: TRBJ2-1; CDR3nt: TGTGCCAGCAGCCAAGATCGAGGGACCAGGCAGTTCTTC; CDR3aa: CASSQDRGTRQFF